This TCR beta chain was recorded in a study of CD8 T cells in Susac syndrome. Reverse transcription of roughly 0.5 to 1 ug RNA was carried out with random hexamers. Using its own MiXCR run on the immunoSEQ multiplex PCR reads, TCRdb lists one record per CDR3 protein. The sample has 150,000 to 200,000 distinct CDR3 sequences, about 96% seen once. Points on this clonotype: The antigen is undetermined.

Notes on the study in general: As acknowledged by the study, its TCR sequencing and HLA analysis included a relatively small number of individuals.

CD8+ and CD4+ T cells circulating in blood were sequenced for TCR beta. The multiple sclerosis controls, all treatment-naive patients, had relapsing-remitting disease that was stable or active. Germline V CDR1 and CDR2: GTSNPN, SVGIG (reference sequence). Unmatched junction bases numbered 3, after V lost 3 bases and J lost 5 bases. CDR3 length: 12 residues. The sequence came from a human donor with multiple sclerosis. V is TRBV30 and J is TRBJ1-2; 7 nucleotides line up with TRBD1. Sequences were obtained from CD4+ T cells from PBMCs. CDR3 sequence reads: CAWSGGQYGYTF. The CDR3 DNA sequence: TGTGCCTGGAGCGGGGGACAGTATGGCTACACCTTC. The full variable domain, with the rest looked up from reference TRBV30 and TRBJ1-2, is SQTIHQWPATLVQPVGSPLSLECTVEGTSNPNLYWYRQAAGRGLQLLFYSVGIGQISSEVPQNLSASRPQDRQFILSSKKLLLSDSGFYLCAWSGGQYGYTFGSGTRLTVV.